Here is one T cell receptor beta chain with its context. The data belong to a study of CD8 T cells in Susac syndrome. The authors sequenced TCR beta from blood CD8+ and CD4+ T cells. V gave up 5 bases and J gave up 2 bases, with 12 bases separating them. The CDR3 has 16 amino acids. Germline V gene sequence: CDR1 KGHDR, CDR2 SFDVKD. With random hexamers, reverse transcription was performed on about 0.5 to 1 ug of RNA. Using its own MiXCR run on the immunoSEQ multiplex PCR reads, TCRdb lists one record per CDR3 protein. The sample yields 300,000 to 350,000 distinct CDR3 sequences, around 92% seen once. The rearrangement uses TRBV24-1 and TRBJ2-6, with D maybe TRBD1 (6 bases). This TCR derives from a human donor with multiple sclerosis. What was sequenced was CD4+ T cells from PBMCs. For the CDR3, the DNA is TGTGCCACCAGTGGGGCAGGGGCGACTGGGGCCAACGTCCTGACTTTC. It translates to CATSGAGATGANVLTF.